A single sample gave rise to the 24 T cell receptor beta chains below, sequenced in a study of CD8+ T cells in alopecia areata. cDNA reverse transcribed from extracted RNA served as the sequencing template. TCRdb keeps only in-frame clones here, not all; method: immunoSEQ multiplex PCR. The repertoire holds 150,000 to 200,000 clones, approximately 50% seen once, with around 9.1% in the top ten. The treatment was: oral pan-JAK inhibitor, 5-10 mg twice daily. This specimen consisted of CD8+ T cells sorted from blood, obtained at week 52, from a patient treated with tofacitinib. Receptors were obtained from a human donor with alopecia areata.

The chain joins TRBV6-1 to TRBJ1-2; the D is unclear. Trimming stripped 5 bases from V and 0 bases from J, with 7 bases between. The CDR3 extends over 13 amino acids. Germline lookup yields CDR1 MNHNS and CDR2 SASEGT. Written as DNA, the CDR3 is TGTGCCAGCAGTTTAAGAGCTAACTATGGCTACACCTTC. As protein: CASSLRANYGYTF.

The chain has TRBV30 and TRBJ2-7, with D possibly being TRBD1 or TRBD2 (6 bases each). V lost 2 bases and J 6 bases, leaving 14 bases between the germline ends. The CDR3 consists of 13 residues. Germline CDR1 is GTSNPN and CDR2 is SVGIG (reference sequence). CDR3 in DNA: TGTGCCTGGAGTAAGGAGGGGGGACTCGAGCAGTACTTC. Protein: CAWSKEGGLEQYF.

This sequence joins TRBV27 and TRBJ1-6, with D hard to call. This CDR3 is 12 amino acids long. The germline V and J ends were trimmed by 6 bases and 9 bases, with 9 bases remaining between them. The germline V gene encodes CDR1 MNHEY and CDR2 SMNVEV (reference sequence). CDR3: CASRQSLSPLHF. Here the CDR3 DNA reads TGTGCCAGCAGGCAGTCGCTTTCACCCCTCCACTTT.

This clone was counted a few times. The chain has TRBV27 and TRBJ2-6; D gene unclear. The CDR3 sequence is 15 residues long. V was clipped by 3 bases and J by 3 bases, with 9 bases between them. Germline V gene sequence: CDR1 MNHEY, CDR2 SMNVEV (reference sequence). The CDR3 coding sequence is TGTGCCAGCAGTTTTAGGGTTAGTGGGGCCAACGTCCTGACTTTC. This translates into CASSFRVSGANVLTF.

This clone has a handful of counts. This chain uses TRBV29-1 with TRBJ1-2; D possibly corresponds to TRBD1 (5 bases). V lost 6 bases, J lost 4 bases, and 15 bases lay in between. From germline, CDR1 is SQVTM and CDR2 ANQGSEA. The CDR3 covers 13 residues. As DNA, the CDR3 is TGCAGCGTCGACCTTAGGGACGGCTATGGCTACACCTTC. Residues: CSVDLRDGYGYTF.

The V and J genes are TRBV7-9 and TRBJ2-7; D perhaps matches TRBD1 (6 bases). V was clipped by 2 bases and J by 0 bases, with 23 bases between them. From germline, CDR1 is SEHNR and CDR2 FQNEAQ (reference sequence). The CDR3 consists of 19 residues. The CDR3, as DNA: TGTGCCAGCAGCTTAAGGGAACAGGGTCACCCTTCTGGCTCCTACGAGCAGTACTTC. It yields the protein CASSLREQGHPSGSYEQYF.

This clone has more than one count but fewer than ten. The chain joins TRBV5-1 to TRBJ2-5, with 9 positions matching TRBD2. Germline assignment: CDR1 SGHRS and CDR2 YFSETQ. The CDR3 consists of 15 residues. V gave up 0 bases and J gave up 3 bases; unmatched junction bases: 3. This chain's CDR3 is CASSLGASGEETQYF. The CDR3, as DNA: TGCGCCAGCAGCTTGGGAGCTAGCGGGGAAGAGACCCAGTACTTC.

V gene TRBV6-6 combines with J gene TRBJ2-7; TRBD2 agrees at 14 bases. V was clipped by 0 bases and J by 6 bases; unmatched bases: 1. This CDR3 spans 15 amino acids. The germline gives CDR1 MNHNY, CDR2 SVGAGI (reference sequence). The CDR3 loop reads CASSYSTSGGAEQYF. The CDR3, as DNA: TGTGCCAGCAGTTACTCGACTAGCGGGGGGGCCGAGCAGTACTTC.

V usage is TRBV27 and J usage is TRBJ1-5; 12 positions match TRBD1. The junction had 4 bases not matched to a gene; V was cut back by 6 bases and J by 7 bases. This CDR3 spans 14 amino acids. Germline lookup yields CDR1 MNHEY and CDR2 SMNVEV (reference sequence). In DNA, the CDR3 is TGTGCCAGCAGGCCGGGACAGGGGGCCCAGCCCCAGCATTTT. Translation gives CASRPGQGAQPQHF.

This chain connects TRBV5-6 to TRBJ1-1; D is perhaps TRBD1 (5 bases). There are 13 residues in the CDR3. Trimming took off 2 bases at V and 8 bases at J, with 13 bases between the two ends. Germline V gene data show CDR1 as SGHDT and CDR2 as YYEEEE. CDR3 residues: CASSFGQGGEAFF. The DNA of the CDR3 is TGTGCCAGCAGCTTCGGGCAGGGAGGAGAAGCTTTCTTT. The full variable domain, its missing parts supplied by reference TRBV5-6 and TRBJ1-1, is DAGVTQSPTHLIKTRGQQVTLRCSPKSGHDTVSWYQQALGQGPQFIFQYYEEEERQRGNFPDRFSGHQFPNYSSELNVNALLLGDSALYLCASSFGQGGEAFFGQGTRLTVV.

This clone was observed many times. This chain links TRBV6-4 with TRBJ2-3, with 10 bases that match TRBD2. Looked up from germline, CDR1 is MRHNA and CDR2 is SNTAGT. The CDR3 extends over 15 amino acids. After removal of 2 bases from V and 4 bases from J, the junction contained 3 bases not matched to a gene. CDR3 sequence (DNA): TGTGCCAGCAGTGACAGCGGGGGGGCCTCAGATACGCAGTATTTT. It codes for CASSDSGGASDTQYF.

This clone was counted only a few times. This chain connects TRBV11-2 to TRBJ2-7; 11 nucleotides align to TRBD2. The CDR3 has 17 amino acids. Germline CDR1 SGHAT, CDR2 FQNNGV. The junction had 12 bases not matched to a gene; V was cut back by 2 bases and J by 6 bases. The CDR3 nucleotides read TGTGCCAGCAGCTTAAGGATGGGACTAGCGGTGGGGGGCGAGCAGTACTTC. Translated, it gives CASSLRMGLAVGGEQYF.

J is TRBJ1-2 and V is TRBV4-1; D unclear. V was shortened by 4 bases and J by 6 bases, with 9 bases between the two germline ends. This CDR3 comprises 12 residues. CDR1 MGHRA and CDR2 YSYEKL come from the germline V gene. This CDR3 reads CASSPRGNGYTF. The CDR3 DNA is TGCGCCAGCAGCCCGCGGGGAAATGGCTACACCTTC.

CDR3 DNA sequence: TGTGCCAGCAGCTCACAGGCCTACGAGCAGTACTTC. This translates into CASSSQAYEQYF. The chain has TRBV5-6 and TRBJ2-7, with D possibly being TRBD1 (5 bases). CDR3 length: 12 residues. CDR1 is SGHDT and CDR2 is YYEEEE in the germline V gene. V lost 3 bases and J lost 2, with 6 bases in between.

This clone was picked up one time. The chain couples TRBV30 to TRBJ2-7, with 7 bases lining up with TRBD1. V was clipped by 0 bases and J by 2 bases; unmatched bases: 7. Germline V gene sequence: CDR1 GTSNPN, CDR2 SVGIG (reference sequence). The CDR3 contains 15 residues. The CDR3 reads CAWSVGVRGTYEQYF. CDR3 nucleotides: TGTGCCTGGAGTGTAGGGGTCAGGGGGACCTACGAGCAGTACTTC.

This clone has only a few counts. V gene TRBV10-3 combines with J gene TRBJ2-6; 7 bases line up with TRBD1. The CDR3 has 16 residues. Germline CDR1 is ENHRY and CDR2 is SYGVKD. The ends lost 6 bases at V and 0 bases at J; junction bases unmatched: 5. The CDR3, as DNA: TGTGCCATCAGGGGACAGCCCCTCTCTGGGGCCAACGTCCTGACTTTC. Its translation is CAIRGQPLSGANVLTF.

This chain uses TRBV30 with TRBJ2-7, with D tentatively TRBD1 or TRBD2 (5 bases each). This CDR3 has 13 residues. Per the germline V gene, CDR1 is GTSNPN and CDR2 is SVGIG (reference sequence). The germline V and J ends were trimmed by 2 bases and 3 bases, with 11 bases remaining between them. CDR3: CAWSRGSSYEQYF. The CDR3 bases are TGTGCCTGGAGTCGGGGCAGTAGCTACGAGCAGTACTTC. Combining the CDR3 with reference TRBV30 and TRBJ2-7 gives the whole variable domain SQTIHQWPATLVQPVGSPLSLECTVEGTSNPNLYWYRQAAGRGLQLLFYSVGIGQISSEVPQNLSASRPQDRQFILSSKKLLLSDSGFYLCAWSRGSSYEQYFGPGTRLTVT.

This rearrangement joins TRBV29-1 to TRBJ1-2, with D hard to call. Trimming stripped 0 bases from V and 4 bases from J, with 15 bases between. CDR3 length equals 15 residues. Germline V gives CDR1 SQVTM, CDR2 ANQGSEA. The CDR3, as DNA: TGCAGCGTTGAAGATATCGGGCTCGAGGGCTATGGCTACACCTTC. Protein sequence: CSVEDIGLEGYGYTF.

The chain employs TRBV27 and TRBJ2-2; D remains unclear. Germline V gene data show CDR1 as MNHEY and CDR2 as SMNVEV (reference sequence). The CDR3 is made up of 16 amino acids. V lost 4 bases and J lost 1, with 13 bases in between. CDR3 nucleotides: TGTGCCAGCAGTTCGTTGGTAGGGCAGAACACCGGGGAGCTGTTTTTT. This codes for CASSSLVGQNTGELFF.

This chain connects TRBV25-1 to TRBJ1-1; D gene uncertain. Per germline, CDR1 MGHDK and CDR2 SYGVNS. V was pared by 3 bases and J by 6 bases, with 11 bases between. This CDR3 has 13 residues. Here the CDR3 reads CASSDSGVAEAFF. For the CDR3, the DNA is TGTGCCAGCAGTGACTCAGGAGTGGCTGAAGCTTTCTTT.

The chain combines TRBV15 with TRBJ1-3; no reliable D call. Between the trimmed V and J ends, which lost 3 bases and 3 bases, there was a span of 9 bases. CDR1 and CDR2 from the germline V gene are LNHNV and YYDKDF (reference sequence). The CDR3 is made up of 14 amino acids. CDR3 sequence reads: CATSSDNFGNTIYF. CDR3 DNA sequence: TGTGCCACCAGCAGTGACAACTTTGGAAACACCATATATTTT.

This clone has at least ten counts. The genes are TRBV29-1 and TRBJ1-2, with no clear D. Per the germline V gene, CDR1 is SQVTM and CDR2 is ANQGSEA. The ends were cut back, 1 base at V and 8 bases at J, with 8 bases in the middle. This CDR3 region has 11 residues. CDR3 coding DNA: TGCAGCGTTGAAGGCGCGGACGGCTACACCTTC. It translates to CSVEGADGYTF.

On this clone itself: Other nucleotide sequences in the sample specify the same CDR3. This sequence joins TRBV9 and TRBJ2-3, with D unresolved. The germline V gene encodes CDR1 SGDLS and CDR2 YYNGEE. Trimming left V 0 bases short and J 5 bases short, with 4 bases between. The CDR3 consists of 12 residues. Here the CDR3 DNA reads TGTGCCAGCAGCGTAGGGGGAGATACGCAGTATTTT. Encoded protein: CASSVGGDTQYF.

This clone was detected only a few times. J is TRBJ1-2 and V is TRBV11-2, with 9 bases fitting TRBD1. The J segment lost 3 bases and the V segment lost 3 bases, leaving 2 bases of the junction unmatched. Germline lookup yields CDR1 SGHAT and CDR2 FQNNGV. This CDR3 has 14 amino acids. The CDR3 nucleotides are TGTGCCAGCAGCTTTACAGGGGGCGACTATGGCTACACCTTC. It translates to CASSFTGGDYGYTF.